This T cell receptor beta chain was identified during a study of CD8 T cells in ankylosing spondylitis. Regarding the study as a whole: Reported data indicate significant enrichment of disease-linked clones within matched ankylosing spondylitis synovial fluid. Those disease-linked clones were CD8+; they were also relatively rare in peripheral blood. There were earlier reports of some motif variants in reactive arthritis synovial fluid and blood. Typical of ankylosing spondylitis blood, it appeared, was a TCR beta motif of fewer than 10 highly homologous variants.

Molecular-barcoded quantitative 5'-RACE produced these TCR beta libraries. A single record per CDR3 protein comes from TCRdb applying MiXCR to the 5' RACE reads. The sample lists 670,000 or so distinct CDR3 sequences, about 20% occurring once. The V end was cut by 7 bases, the J end by 0 bases, with 10 bases between. The CDR3 loop spans 14 amino acids. In its sample, this clonotype was seen a few times. Its antigen remains unknown. The TCR was taken from a male donor with ankylosing spondylitis. Sequenced sample: blood, either unsorted or a sorted T cell fraction (not recorded which). The genes are TRBV12-3 or TRBV12-4 and TRBJ1-5; no reliable D call. CDR3 DNA: TGTGCCAGCACCTATTCTGTTAGCAATCAGCCCCAGCATTTT. Encoded protein: CASTYSVSNQPQHF.